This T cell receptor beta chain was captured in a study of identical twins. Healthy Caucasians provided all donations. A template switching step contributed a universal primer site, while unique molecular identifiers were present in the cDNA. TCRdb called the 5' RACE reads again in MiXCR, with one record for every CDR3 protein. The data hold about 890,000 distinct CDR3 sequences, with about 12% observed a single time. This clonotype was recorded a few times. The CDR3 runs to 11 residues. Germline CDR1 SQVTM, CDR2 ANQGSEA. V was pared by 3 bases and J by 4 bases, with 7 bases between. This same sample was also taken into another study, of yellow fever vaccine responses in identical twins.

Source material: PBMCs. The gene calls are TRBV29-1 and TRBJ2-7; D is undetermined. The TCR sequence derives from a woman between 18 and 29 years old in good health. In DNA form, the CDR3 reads TGCAGCGTTGAGTGGGGTTACGAGCAGTACTTC. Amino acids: CSVEWGYEQYF.